This record covers a single T cell receptor beta chain. Its antigen is unidentified. The entry originates in a study of OX40 agonist ivuxolimab in advanced cancers. Study background: Ivuxolimab, an antibody acting as an agonist of OX40 (CD134), was used to treat patients. Males comprised 82.7% of the group, whose mean age was about 62 years (range 23 to 79). Participants could have had prior anti-PD-1, anti-PD-L1 or anti-CTLA-4 therapy, and about 37% had some.

Trimming took 2 bases from V and 8 from J, leaving 13 bases between them. The CDR3 has 14 residues. CDR1 is SGHKS, CDR2 YYEKEE, per germline (reference sequence). Assay used: immunoSEQ multiplex PCR; TCRdb lists only in-frame clones, some missing. The data contain about 74,000 clones, approximately 85% of them singletons. Whole-study findings and limits: There were, on average, more expanded clones in CD8+ T cells than in CD4+.

Source: CD4+ or CD8+ T cells sorted from blood, taken in a trial of the OX40 agonist ivuxolimab. The chain is built from TRBV5-5 and TRBJ1-4; D uncertain. The clonotype comes from an adult with an advanced solid tumor such as melanoma, head and neck, liver or kidney cancer. CDR3 nucleotides: TGTGCCAGCAGCTTCGGTACGGTTTGGGAAAAACTGTTTTTT. This translates into CASSFGTVWEKLFF.